The sequence of this T cell receptor beta chain was determined in a study of CD8 T cells in ankylosing spondylitis. General study results and limits: A motif in TCR beta, a set of fewer than ten highly homologous variants, appeared characteristic of ankylosing spondylitis blood. Disease-linked clones, CD8+, were relatively rare in peripheral blood. Certain motif variants had earlier appeared in reactive arthritis synovial fluid and blood.

This clonotype was seen only a few times. Its target is unknown. Researchers built TCR beta libraries using quantitative 5'-RACE with molecular barcodes. TCRdb itself ran the 5' RACE reads through MiXCR, one entry per CDR3 protein. This sample carries some 840,000 distinct CDR3 sequences, over 9.5% of them seen once, and the ten largest clones take less than 0.65%. This CDR3 is built from 15 residues. CDR1 and CDR2 (germline): DFQATT, SNEGSKA (reference sequence). The ends lost 5 bases at V and 4 bases at J; junction bases unmatched: 4. This clonotype originated in a male donor with ankylosing spondylitis. The V and J genes are TRBV20-1 and TRBJ2-5; 16 bases agree with TRBD2. The material sequenced was blood, either unsorted or a sorted T cell fraction (not recorded which). The CDR3 DNA follows: TGCAGTGCTTTAGGGACTAGCGGGAGGGGAGAGACCCAGTACTTC. Residues: CSALGTSGRGETQYF.